The source of this T cell receptor beta chain is a study of T cell clones after liver transplantation. General study results and limits: These preliminary findings come from unstandardized post-transplant sampling times. The donor-reactive repertoire was only partly measurable in two subjects, lacking donor cells. In 5 of 8 subjects, circulating graft-donor-reactive CD4 TCRbeta sequences fell significantly after transplant.

This CDR3 contains 16 residues. The germline V gene encodes CDR1 ENHRY and CDR2 SYGVKD. Between the trimmed V and J ends, which lost 3 bases and 2 bases, there was a span of 14 bases. Worth noting for this clone: The antigen remains undetermined.

Unstimulated PBMCs were sorted into CD3+CD4+ and CD3+CD8+ populations. Sequencing used immunoSEQ multiplex PCR; TCRdb keeps in-frame clones, though not all of them. The repertoire holds 50,000 or so clones, with over 65% as singletons. V gene TRBV10-3 combines with J gene TRBJ1-3, with D perhaps matching TRBD1 (6 bases). The receptor was derived from a human patient who received a liver transplant. The graft donor may account for some of the T cells. Here the sequenced sample was CD4+ T cells from blood, taken more than 53 months after liver transplant. The CDR3 sequence: CAISDQGKDAGNTIYF. CDR3 sequence (DNA): TGTGCCATCAGTGATCAGGGGAAGGATGCTGGAAACACCATATATTTT.